This T cell receptor (beta chain) emerged from a study of cytomegalovirus exposure and HLA in healthy donors. There are 14 residues in the CDR3. Trimming took off 10 bases at V and 6 bases at J, with 22 bases between the two ends. The V gene's germline CDR1 is ENHRY and CDR2 SYGVKD. The PCR made use of 60 Vbeta and 13 Jbeta primers. Sequencing was performed with immunoSEQ multiplex PCR; in TCRdb, only in-frame clones are kept and a portion is missing. The table includes roughly 260,000 clones, 84% detected once. The rearrangement uses TRBV10-3 and TRBJ2-7, with a possible D match to TRBD2 (6 bases). The sequence came from a woman in her thirties or forties in good health and CMV-seropositive. Material: PBMCs. As DNA, the CDR3 is TGTGCCACGTACCCCACGGGAGAAGGTACCGAGCAGTACTTC. As protein: CATYPTGEGTEQYF.